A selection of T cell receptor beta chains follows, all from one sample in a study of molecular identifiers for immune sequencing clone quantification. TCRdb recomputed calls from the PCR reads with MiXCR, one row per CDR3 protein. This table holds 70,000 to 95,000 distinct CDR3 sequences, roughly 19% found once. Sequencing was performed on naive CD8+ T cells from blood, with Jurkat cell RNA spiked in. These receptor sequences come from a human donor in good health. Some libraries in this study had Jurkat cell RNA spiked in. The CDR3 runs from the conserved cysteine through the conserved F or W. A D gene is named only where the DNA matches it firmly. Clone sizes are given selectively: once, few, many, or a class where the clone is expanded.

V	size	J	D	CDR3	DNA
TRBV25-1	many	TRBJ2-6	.	CASSAVYSGANVLTF	TGTGCCAGCAGTGCAGTTTACTCTGGGGCCAACGTCCTGACTTTC
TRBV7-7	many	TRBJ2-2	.	CASSLSGRGENTGELFF	TGTGCTAGCAGCCTAAGCGGCAGGGGCGAGAACACCGGGGAGCTGTTTTTT
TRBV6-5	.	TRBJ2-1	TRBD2	CASSPEASGDSDEQFF	TGTGCCAGCAGCCCTGAGGCTAGCGGGGATAGCGATGAGCAGTTCTTC
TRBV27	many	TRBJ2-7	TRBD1	CASSPGGVYEQYF	TGTGCCAGCAGCCCAGGGGGCGTCTACGAGCAGTACTTC
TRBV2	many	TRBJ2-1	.	CASSELDIGPTWEQFF	TGTGCCAGCAGTGAATTGGACATAGGCCCTACATGGGAGCAGTTCTTC
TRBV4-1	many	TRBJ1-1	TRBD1	CASSHGQGATEAFF	TGCGCCAGCAGCCATGGACAGGGGGCGACTGAAGCTTTCTTT
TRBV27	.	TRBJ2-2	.	CASSPGLGTGELVF	TGTGCCAGCAGCCCGGGACTCGGCACCGGGGAGCTGGTTTTT
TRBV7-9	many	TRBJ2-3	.	CASSHTTGSTDTQYF	TGTGCCAGCAGCCATACTACGGGCTCCACAGATACGCAGTATTTT
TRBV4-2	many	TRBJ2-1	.	CASSQELGLGNEQFF	TGTGCCAGCAGCCAAGAGTTAGGCCTGGGGAATGAGCAGTTCTTC
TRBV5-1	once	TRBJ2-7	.	CASSLVSSYGQYF	TGCGCCAGCAGCTTGGTTAGTTCCTACGGGCAGTACTTC
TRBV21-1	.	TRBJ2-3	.	CASRDAGLAADTQYF	TGTGCCAGCCGCGATGCGGGACTAGCGGCAGATACGCAGTATTTT
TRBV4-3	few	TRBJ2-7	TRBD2	CASSQDALAGVYEQYF	TGCGCCAGCAGCCAAGATGCACTAGCGGGAGTCTACGAGCAGTACTTC
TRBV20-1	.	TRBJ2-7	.	CSARVRDTGKSYEQYF	TGCAGTGCTAGGGTCCGGGACACCGGAAAGTCCTACGAGCAGTACTTC
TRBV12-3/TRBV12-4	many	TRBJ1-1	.	CATSTGTNTEAFF	TGTGCCACCAGTACAGGGACGAACACTGAAGCTTTCTTT
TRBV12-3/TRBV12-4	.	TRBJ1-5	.	CPSSLAEINQPQHF	TGTCCCAGCAGTTTAGCGGAAATCAATCAGCCCCAGCACTTT
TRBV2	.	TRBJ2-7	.	CASSVPRSREGSYEQYF	TGTGCCAGCAGTGTTCCCCGATCCAGAGAAGGCTCCTACGAGCAGTACTTC
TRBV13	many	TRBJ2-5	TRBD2	CASSSPGLAGKETQYF	TGTGCCAGCAGTTCTCCGGGACTAGCGGGAAAAGAGACCCAGTACTTC
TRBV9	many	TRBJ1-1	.	CASSVWGGTEAFF	TGTGCCAGCAGCGTATGGGGTGGCACTGAAGCTTTCTTT
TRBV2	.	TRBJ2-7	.	CASSPVPGAYGQYF	TGTGCCAGCAGTCCGGTCCCGGGGGCCTACGGGCAGTACTTC
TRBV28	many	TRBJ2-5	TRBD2	CASSLGGQGRETQYF	TGTGCCAGCAGTTTGGGAGGGCAGGGCCGAGAGACCCAGTACTTC
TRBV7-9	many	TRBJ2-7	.	CASSLGPGSSYEQYF	TGTGCCAGCAGCTTAGGCCCAGGAAGCTCCTACGAGCAGTACTTC
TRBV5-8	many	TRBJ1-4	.	CASSLDATNEKLFF	TGTGCCAGCAGCTTAGACGCAACTAATGAAAAACTGTTTTTT
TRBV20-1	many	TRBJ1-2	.	CSADTGLANYGYTF	TGCAGTGCTGATACAGGCCTGGCTAACTATGGCTACACCTTC
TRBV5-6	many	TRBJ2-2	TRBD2	CAGLAGGPNSPGELFF	TGTGCAGGCCTAGCGGGAGGGCCGAACTCCCCCGGGGAGCTGTTTTTT
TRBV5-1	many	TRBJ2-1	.	CASSLEGPEQFF	TGCGCCAGCAGCTTGGAAGGGCCCGAGCAGTTCTTC
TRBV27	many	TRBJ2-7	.	CASSLRDVSYEQYF	TGTGCCAGCAGTTTAAGGGACGTATCCTACGAGCAGTACTTC
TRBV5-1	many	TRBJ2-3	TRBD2	CASTLQRGGTYDTQYF	TGCGCCAGCACCCTACAGCGGGGGGGCACTTATGATACGCAGTATTTT
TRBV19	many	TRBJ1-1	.	CASSIGIMNTEAFF	TGTGCCAGTAGTATAGGAATCATGAACACTGAAGCTTTCTTT
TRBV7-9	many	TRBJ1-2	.	CASSLVAGNYGYTF	TGTGCCAGCAGCTTAGTGGCAGGGAACTATGGCTACACCTTC
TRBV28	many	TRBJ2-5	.	CASSRPGQETQYF	TGTGCCAGCAGTAGACCTGGGCAAGAGACCCAGTACTTC
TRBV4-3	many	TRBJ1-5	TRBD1	CASSQETGLNQPQHF	TGCGCCAGCAGCCAAGAGACAGGGTTGAATCAGCCCCAGCATTTT
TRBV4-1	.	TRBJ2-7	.	CASSQDRAPYEQYF	TGCGCCAGCAGCCAAGACCGGGCGCCCTACGAGCAGTACTTC
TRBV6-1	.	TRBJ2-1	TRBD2	CASSGLAGYNEQFF	TGTGCCAGCAGCGGACTAGCGGGCTACAATGAGCAGTTCTTC
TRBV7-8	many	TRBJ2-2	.	CASSLRSRGKRTGELFF	TGTGCCAGCAGCTTACGCTCCCGGGGGAAAAGGACGGGGGAGCTGTTTTTT
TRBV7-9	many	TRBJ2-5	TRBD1	CASRTTGAQETQYF	TGTGCCAGCAGGACGACAGGGGCCCAAGAGACCCAGTACTTC
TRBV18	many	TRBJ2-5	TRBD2	CASSPPASGGQETQYF	TGTGCCAGCTCACCACCCGCTAGCGGGGGCCAAGAGACCCAGTACTTC
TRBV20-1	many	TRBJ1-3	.	CSARGAGAGNTIYF	TGCAGTGCTAGAGGGGCAGGGGCTGGAAACACCATATATTTT
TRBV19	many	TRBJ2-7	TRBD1	CASETGNGYEQYF	TGTGCCAGCGAGACAGGGAATGGATACGAGCAGTACTTC
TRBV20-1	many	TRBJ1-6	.	CSARNAGKGTLHF	TGCAGTGCTAGAAATGCAGGGAAGGGCACCCTCCACTTT
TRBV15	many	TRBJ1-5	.	CATSRSWGDQPQHF	TGTGCCACCAGCAGATCCTGGGGCGATCAGCCCCAGCATTTT
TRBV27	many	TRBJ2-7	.	CASGPHILNEQYF	TGTGCCAGCGGTCCACATATATTAAACGAGCAGTACTTC
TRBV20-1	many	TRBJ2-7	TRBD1	CSAKDRVQDEQYF	TGCAGTGCTAAGGACAGGGTTCAGGACGAGCAGTACTTC
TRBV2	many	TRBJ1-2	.	CASSEVTGFAYGYTF	TGTGCCAGCAGTGAAGTAACAGGCTTTGCCTATGGCTACACCTTC
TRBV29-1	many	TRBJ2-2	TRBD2	CSVEGTSGRTGELFF	TGCAGCGTTGAAGGGACTAGCGGGAGGACCGGGGAGCTGTTTTTT
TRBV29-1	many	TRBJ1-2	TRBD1	CSVEDPGTGGHYGYTF	TGCAGCGTTGAAGACCCTGGGACAGGGGGGCACTATGGCTACACCTTC
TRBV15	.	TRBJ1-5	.	CATSRDWGFQPQHF	TGTGCCACCAGCAGAGATTGGGGTTTTCAGCCCCAGCATTTT
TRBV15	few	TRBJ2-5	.	CATSRDETGETQYF	TGTGCCACCAGCAGAGATGAGACAGGAGAGACCCAGTACTTC
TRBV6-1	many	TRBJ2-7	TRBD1	CASRDRGVYEQYF	TGTGCCAGCCGGGACAGGGGAGTATACGAGCAGTACTTC
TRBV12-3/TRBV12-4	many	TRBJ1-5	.	CASSLGGAGNQPQHF	TGTGCCAGCAGTTTAGGGGGGGCAGGAAATCAGCCCCAGCATTTT
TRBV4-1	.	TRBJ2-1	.	CASSQRALGDSYNEQFF	TGCGCCAGCAGCCAACGGGCACTGGGGGACTCCTACAATGAGCAGTTCTTC
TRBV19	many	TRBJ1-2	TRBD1	CASSTDRVNGYTF	TGTGCCAGTAGTACTGACAGGGTCAATGGCTACACCTTC
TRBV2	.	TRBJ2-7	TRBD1	CASSEVTGGMNEQYF	TGTGCCAGCAGTGAAGTGACAGGGGGAATGAACGAGCAGTACTTC
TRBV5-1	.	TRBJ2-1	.	CASSLSSPEHNEQFF	TGCGCCAGCAGCTTGAGTTCCCCGGAACACAATGAGCAGTTCTTC
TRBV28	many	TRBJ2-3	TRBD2	CASSILAGEVTDTQYF	TGTGCCAGCAGTATACTAGCGGGAGAGGTTACAGATACGCAGTATTTT
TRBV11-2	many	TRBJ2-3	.	CASSLPARWSDTQYF	TGTGCCAGCAGCTTGCCGGCTCGTTGGTCCGATACGCAGTATTTT
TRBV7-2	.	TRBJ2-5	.	CASSLVSGVVETQYF	TGTGCCAGCAGCTTAGTCTCGGGGGTGGTTGAGACCCAGTACTTC
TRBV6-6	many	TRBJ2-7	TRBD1	CASSETGAYEQYF	TGTGCCAGCTCAGAGACAGGGGCCTACGAGCAGTACTTC
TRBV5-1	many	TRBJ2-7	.	CASSLQNSYEQYF	TGCGCCAGCAGCTTACAGAACTCCTACGAGCAGTACTTC